A single TCR beta chain is shown here with its context. These data belong to a study of CD8+ T cells in alopecia areata. The treatment was: oral pan-JAK inhibitor, 5-10 mg twice daily. From germline, CDR1 is LNHDA and CDR2 SQIVND (reference sequence). This CDR3 has 13 amino acids. The ends were cut back, 7 bases at V and 4 bases at J, with 13 bases in the middle. cDNA reverse transcribed from extracted RNA served as the sequencing template. The data were produced by immunoSEQ multiplex PCR, yet TCRdb's version contains in-frame clones alone and is incomplete. Here the sample spans more than 150,000 clones, 58% being singletons.

This receptor was obtained from a human donor with alopecia areata. The chain couples TRBV19 to TRBJ1-2; D remains unclear. The material was CD8+ T cells sorted from blood, obtained at week 24, from a patient treated with tofacitinib. CDR3 coding DNA: TGTGCCAGTACTACCGGCCCAGGCTATGGCTACACCTTC. Protein: CASTTGPGYGYTF.